This T cell receptor (beta chain) was obtained from a study of CD8+CD57+ T cells in acquired aplastic anemia. At the level of the study: On average, sorted CD4+ and CD8+ cells gave 3.2 ug of DNA. Average CD4+ read depth in healthy donors was 9.5 million to 13 million reads. Study-level findings and limits: About 29 shared CD8+ CDR3s appeared highly expressed within patients' immunodominant clones. Levels of CD8+ Simpson's diversity were not significantly distinct in patients versus controls.

This clonotype was detected many times. Its specificity is not known. The V gene's germline CDR1 is SGHRS and CDR2 YFSETQ. Germline trimming cut 3 bases from V and 2 bases from J; bases unmatched to any gene: 7. This CDR3 comprises 15 residues. It was genomic DNA that served as the template for profiling TCR beta VDJ and CDR3. TCRdb used MiXCR to reprocess the reads, holding one entry per CDR3 protein. The sample holds some 210,000 distinct CDR3 sequences; about 59% are singletons and the top ten take 25% to 35%. The material sequenced was sorted CD4+, CD8+, or CD8+CD57+ T cells (not recorded which) from PBMCs. This receptor was identified in a human donor in good health. This rearrangement joins TRBV5-1 to TRBJ2-7; 8 bases are shared with TRBD2. DNA of the CDR3: TGCGCCAGCAGCTCCGGACTAGCACAGACCTACGAGCAGTACTTC. Protein product: CASSSGLAQTYEQYF.